Each of the 9 T cell receptor beta chains below was sequenced from the same sample in a study of blood T cell repertoires in COVID-19. Method: immunoSEQ multiplex PCR; TCRdb's copy keeps in-frame clones and lacks some. The sample has about 110,000 clones; about four fifths are singletons. The sample was peripheral blood. The origin of the receptors is a woman aged 70-85 years with acute or convalescent COVID-19.

The chain joins TRBV2 to TRBJ1-2; 7 positions agree with TRBD1. V gave up 7 bases and J gave up 3 bases; unmatched junction bases: 14. Germline V gene data show CDR1 as SNHLY and CDR2 as FYNNEI. CDR3 size: 16 residues. In nucleotides, the CDR3 is TGTGCCAGCATCAACCCAGGGGGAAGGGGTGACTATGGCTACACCTTC. Its protein product is CASINPGGRGDYGYTF.

This clone occurred a few times. The rearrangement joins TRBV7-3 to TRBJ2-7, with 7 bases aligning to TRBD2. Looked up from germline, CDR1 is SGHTA and CDR2 is FQGTGA. Trimming cost V 2 bases and J 4 bases; bases outside gene matches: 8. This CDR3 region has 15 residues. The CDR3 DNA reads as TGTGCCAGCAGCTTAGACGGCGGGAGTGCTTACGAGCAGTACTTC. Residues: CASSLDGGSAYEQYF. Complete variable domain (other parts from reference TRBV7-3 and TRBJ2-7): GAGVSQTPSNKVTEKGKYVELRCDPISGHTALYWYRQSLGQGPEFLIYFQGTGAADDSGLPNDRFFAVRPEGSVSTLKIQRTERGDSAVYLCASSLDGGSAYEQYFGPGTRLTVT.

The chain joins TRBV7-9 to TRBJ1-1, with TRBD1 matching over 7 bases. V lost 2 bases and J lost 4; bases outside the gene matches: 1. The CDR3 runs to 13 residues. Germline lookup yields CDR1 SEHNR and CDR2 FQNEAQ (reference sequence). The CDR3 here is CASSLRTGTEAFF. The CDR3 DNA is TGTGCCAGCAGCTTACGGACAGGCACTGAAGCTTTCTTT.

This clone has just one count. The CDR3 here is CAINRESGANVLTF. The CDR3 DNA reads TGTGCAATAAACCGGGAATCTGGGGCCAACGTCCTGACTTTC. The rearrangement links TRBV6-6 to TRBJ2-6, with D possibly TRBD2 on 5 matching bases. This CDR3 has 14 residues. Germline assignment: CDR1 MNHNY and CDR2 SVGAGI (reference sequence).

The J gene is TRBJ1-2, the V gene TRBV11-2; TRBD1 aligns across 7 bases. Germline V gene lookup returns CDR1 SGHAT and CDR2 FQNNGV. This CDR3 spans 15 amino acids. V lost 5 bases, J lost 4 bases, and 10 bases stayed unmatched. The CDR3 bases are TGTGCCAGCAGCCCCCTCGGACAGGAATTCTATGGCTACACCTTC. This gives the protein CASSPLGQEFYGYTF.

The J gene is TRBJ1-4, the V gene TRBV5-1, with TRBD1 matching 10 bases. This CDR3 has 15 amino acids. The germline V gene has CDR1 SGHRS and CDR2 YFSETQ. Germline trimming cut 4 bases from V and 8 bases from J; bases unmatched to any gene: 8. Here the CDR3 DNA reads TGCGCCAGCAGCCTACGACAGGGGGCCAACGAAAAACTGTTTTTT. Translating gives CASSLRQGANEKLFF.

This clone came up once. This chain uses TRBV19 with TRBJ1-2; no clear D. V lost 5 bases, J lost 6 bases, and 13 bases lay in between. From germline, CDR1 is LNHDA and CDR2 SQIVND (reference sequence). The CDR3 consists of 13 residues. For the CDR3, the DNA is TGTGCCAGTAGTCCGCAGGTCAATCATGGCTACACCTTC. It is translated as CASSPQVNHGYTF.

The chain uses TRBV7-2 and TRBJ2-7; 9 nucleotides match TRBD2. The V gene end was trimmed by 5 bases and the J gene end by 4 bases; junction bases not matched to a gene: 12. Germline V gives CDR1 SGHTA, CDR2 FQGNSA. The length of the CDR3 is 16 residues. CDR3 loop: CASSTLGASGIYEQYF. The CDR3 bases are TGTGCCAGCAGCACCCTCGGGGCTAGCGGGATTTACGAGCAGTACTTC.

The chain couples TRBV6-6 to TRBJ2-1; TRBD1 might be the D (5 bases). This CDR3 contains 13 residues. The V gene lost 2 bases and the J gene lost 6 bases, with 8 bases spanning the gap. CDR1 MNHNY and CDR2 SVGAGI come from the germline V gene (reference sequence). In nucleotides, the CDR3 is TGTGCCAGCAGTTACGACAGAGTCAATGAGCAGTTCTTC. Its protein is CASSYDRVNEQFF.